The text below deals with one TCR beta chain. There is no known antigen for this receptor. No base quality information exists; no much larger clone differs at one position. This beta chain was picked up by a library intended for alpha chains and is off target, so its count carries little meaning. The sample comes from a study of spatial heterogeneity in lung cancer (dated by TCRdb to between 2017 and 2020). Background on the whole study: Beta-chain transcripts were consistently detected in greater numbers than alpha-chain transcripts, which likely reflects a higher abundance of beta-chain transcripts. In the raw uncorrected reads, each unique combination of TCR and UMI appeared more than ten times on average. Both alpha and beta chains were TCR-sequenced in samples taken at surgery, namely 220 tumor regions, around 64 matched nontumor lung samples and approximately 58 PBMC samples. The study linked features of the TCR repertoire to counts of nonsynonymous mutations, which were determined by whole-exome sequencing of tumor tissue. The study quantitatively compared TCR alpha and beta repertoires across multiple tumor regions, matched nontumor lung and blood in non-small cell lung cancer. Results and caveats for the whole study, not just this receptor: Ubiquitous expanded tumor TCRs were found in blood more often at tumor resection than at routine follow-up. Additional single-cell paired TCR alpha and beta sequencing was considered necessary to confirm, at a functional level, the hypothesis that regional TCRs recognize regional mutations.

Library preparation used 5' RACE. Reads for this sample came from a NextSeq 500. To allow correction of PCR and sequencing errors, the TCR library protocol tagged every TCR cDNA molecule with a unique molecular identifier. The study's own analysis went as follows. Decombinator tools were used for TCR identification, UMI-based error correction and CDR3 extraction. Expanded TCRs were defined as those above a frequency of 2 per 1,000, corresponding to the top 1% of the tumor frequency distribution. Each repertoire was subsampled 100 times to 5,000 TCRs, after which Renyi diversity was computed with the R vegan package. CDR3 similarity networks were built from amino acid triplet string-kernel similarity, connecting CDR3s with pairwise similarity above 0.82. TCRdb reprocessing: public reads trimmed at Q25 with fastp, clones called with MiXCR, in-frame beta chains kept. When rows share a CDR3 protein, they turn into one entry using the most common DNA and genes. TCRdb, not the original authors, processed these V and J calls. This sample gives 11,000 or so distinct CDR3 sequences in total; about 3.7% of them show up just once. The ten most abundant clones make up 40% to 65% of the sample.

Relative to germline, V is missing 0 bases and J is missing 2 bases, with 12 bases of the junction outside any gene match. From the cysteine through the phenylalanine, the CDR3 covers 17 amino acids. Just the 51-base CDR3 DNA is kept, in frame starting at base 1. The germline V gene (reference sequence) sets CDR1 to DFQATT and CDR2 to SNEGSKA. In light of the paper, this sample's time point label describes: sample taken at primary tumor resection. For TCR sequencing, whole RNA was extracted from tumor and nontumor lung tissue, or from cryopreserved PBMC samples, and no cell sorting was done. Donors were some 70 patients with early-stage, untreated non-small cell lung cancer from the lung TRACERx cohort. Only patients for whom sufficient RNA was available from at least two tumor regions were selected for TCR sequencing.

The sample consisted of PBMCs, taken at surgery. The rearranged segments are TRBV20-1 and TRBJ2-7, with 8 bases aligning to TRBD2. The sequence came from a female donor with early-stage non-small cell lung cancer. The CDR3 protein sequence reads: CSARDWVGSGTPYEQYF. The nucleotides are TGCAGTGCTAGAGATTGGGTGGGTAGCGGGACTCCCTACGAGCAGTACTTC.